The entry below describes one TCR beta chain. CDR3 size: 12 residues. Trimming shortened V by 6 bases and J by 3 bases, and 8 bases separated the two germline ends. The germline V gene encodes CDR1 MNHEY and CDR2 SVGAGI. This entry is derived from a study of blood T cell repertoires in COVID-19. Whole-study context: The United States, Italy and Spain were the sources of the acute and convalescent COVID-19 samples.

In the original workflow: Amplification from reference gene primers served as the basis for estimated nucleated cell counts. Sequenced by immunoSEQ multiplex PCR; TCRdb stores in-frame clones only, minus some. The DNA was the basis for D and trimming; V, J and clone size are from that table. The sample has 140,000 to 150,000 clones; 80% to 90% are singletons. The receptor comes from a man aged 55 to 70 with active or convalescent COVID-19. Sequencing input: peripheral blood. The chain links TRBV6-5 to TRBJ1-2, with D hard to call. CDR3 sequence: CASRDGDYGYTF. DNA of the CDR3: TGTGCCAGCAGAGACGGGGACTATGGCTACACCTTC.